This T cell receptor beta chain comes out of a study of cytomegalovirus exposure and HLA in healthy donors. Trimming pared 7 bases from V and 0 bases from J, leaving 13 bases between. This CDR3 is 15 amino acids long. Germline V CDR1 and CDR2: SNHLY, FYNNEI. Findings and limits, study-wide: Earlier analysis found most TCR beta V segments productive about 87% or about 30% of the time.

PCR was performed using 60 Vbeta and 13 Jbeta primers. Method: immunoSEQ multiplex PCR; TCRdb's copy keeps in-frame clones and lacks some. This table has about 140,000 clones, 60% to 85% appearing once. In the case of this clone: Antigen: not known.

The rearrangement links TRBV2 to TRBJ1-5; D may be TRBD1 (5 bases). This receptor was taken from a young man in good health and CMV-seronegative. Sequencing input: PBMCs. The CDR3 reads CASKATDYSNQPQHF. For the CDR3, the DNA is TGTGCCAGCAAGGCGACAGATTATAGCAATCAGCCCCAGCATTTT.